This TCR beta chain was obtained from a study of blood T cell repertoires in COVID-19. Study information: Whether acute or convalescent, the COVID-19 samples came from the United States, Italy and Spain. T cells, B-cell-depleted T cells, or PBMCs provided the cDNA or gDNA that served as material.

The V and J ends lost 2 bases and 13 bases respectively, with 14 bases between them. CDR1 SGHDN and CDR2 FVKESK come from the germline V gene. The CDR3 spans 12 residues. Original analysis: The authors estimated nucleated cell counts from reference gene primer amplification. Sequencing used immunoSEQ multiplex PCR; TCRdb keeps in-frame clones, though not all of them. That table is the source of V, J and clone size, and D and trimming were worked out from the DNA. The sample includes 130,000 or so clones, 87% of them seen just once. The gene calls are TRBV14 and TRBJ1-2, with a weak D call TRBD1 (5 bases). Material for sequencing was peripheral blood. The sequence was obtained from a man aged 45-65 years with active COVID-19. CDR3 DNA sequence: TGTGCCAGCAGCCAAACTGTGACAGCCCCCACCTTC. It is translated as CASSQTVTAPTF.